This T cell receptor beta chain was identified during a study of synovial regulatory T cells in juvenile arthritis. Study-wide findings and caveats: TCR diversity was lower in inflammation-associated blood Treg cells than in other blood Treg cells.

Per germline, CDR1 SGHNT and CDR2 YYREEE (reference sequence). The CDR3 extends over 15 amino acids. DNA for this receptor is not on file. As concerns this clone: What it recognizes is unknown.

This table comes from immunoSEQ multiplex PCR, and its TCRdb copy is limited to in-frame clones, with some not included. Its clone listing holds 10,000 or so clones. This sequence originates from a donor younger than 35 with juvenile idiopathic arthritis. Material: Treg cells from blood. The subset here: remaining (HLA-DR-negative) circulating blood Treg cells. This chain links TRBV5-4 with TRBJ2-7; TCRdb's D call, TRBD2, is unchecked because there is no DNA. The CDR3 spells CASRPGTSGAYEQYF.